A few counts support the clone carrying this TCR beta chain. Its antigen is not known. Primers: 60 Vbeta forward and 13 Jbeta reverse. Generated by immunoSEQ multiplex PCR, the TCRdb table keeps only in-frame clones and is missing some. The sample has some 40,000 clones, 74% seen once. The source of the sample is a study of cytomegalovirus exposure and HLA in healthy donors. V was pared by 5 bases and J by 0 bases, with 6 bases of the junction left unmatched. Germline V lookup: CDR1 LNHDA, CDR2 SQIVND (reference sequence). The CDR3 totals 16 residues. Study-level points and caveats: Later work associated over 15,000 TCR beta sequences with HLA alleles at 0.05 false discovery rate.

The clonotype comes from a young man in good health and CMV-seronegative. The chain links TRBV19 to TRBJ1-2, with 10 positions matching TRBD1. Input material: PBMCs. The CDR3 coding sequence is TGTGCCAGTAGTTCGGGACAGGGGAGAACTAACTATGGCTACACCTTC. It yields the protein CASSSGQGRTNYGYTF.